These 23 T cell receptor beta chains originate from one sample sequenced in a study of early T cells in non-severe SARS-CoV-2 infection. In TCRdb, the 5' RACE reads were re-called with MiXCR into one record per CDR3 protein. The sample yields about 52,000 distinct CDR3 sequences, around 8% seen once. The sequenced material came from whole blood. These receptors were obtained from an adult who was a healthcare worker with PCR-confirmed SARS-CoV-2 infection or an uninfected control (not recorded which).

This clonotype was observed a handful of times. The CDR3 here is CAGGRVEETQYF. DNA of the CDR3: TGTGCCGGGGGCAGGGTAGAAGAGACCCAGTACTTC. This rearrangement joins TRBV7-9 to TRBJ2-5, with D possibly being TRBD1 (6 bases). In germline, CDR1 is SEHNR, CDR2 FQNEAQ (reference sequence). The V and J ends lost 11 bases and 3 bases respectively, with 13 bases between them. This CDR3 contains 12 residues.

As regards this clonotype: One base away lies a much larger clone, so this may be a sequencing read error. V is TRBV11-2 and J is TRBJ2-1; D ambiguous. Trimming removed 0 bases from V and 0 bases from J, with 6 bases in between. CDR1 is SGHAT, CDR2 FQNNGV, per germline. The CDR3 loop spans 15 amino acids. The CDR3 nucleotides are TGTGCCAGCAGCTTAGAACAGATCTCCTACAATGAGCAGTTCTTC. It yields the protein CASSLEQISYNEQFF.

The chain is built from TRBV6-1 and TRBJ2-7; maybe TRBD1 (5 bases). CDR3 length: 14 amino acids. Germline V gene lookup returns CDR1 MNHNS and CDR2 SASEGT. Trimming cost V 4 bases and J 7 bases, with 17 bases left between them. The CDR3 loop is CASSVQGIQREQYF. CDR3 nucleotides: TGTGCCAGCAGTGTCCAGGGAATTCAAAGAGAGCAGTACTTC.

The genes are TRBV27 and TRBJ2-7; the D gene is possibly TRBD2 (7 bases). The V gene's germline CDR1 is MNHEY and CDR2 SMNVEV (reference sequence). The CDR3 is made up of 18 amino acids. V was cut by 0 bases and J by 5 bases, with 23 bases left in between. This CDR3 is CASSLSWGGAQRDHEQYF. The DNA for the CDR3 is TGTGCCAGCAGTTTATCTTGGGGGGGGGCCCAGAGGGACCACGAGCAGTACTTC.

This clonotype occurred many times. The V gene is TRBV19, the J gene TRBJ1-2; D call uncertain. Between the trimmed V and J ends, which lost 5 bases and 1 base, there was a span of 2 bases. The CDR3 length is 11 residues. In germline, CDR1 is LNHDA, CDR2 SQIVND (reference sequence). The CDR3 coding sequence is TGTGCCAGTAGTCTTAACTATGGCTACACCTTC. It yields the protein CASSLNYGYTF.

This clonotype occurred many times. This chain uses TRBV9 with TRBJ1-5, with D possibly matching TRBD1 (6 bases). Looked up from germline, CDR1 is SGDLS and CDR2 is YYNGEE. The CDR3 totals 14 residues. V was clipped by 0 bases and J by 3 bases, with 7 bases between them. This chain's CDR3 is CASSVGDINQPQHF. For the CDR3, the DNA is TGTGCCAGCAGCGTAGGGGACATCAATCAGCCCCAGCATTTT.

The J gene is TRBJ1-5, the V gene TRBV12-2; the DNA was not compared with TRBD1, the D call given in the table. TRBV12-2 is classified as a pseudogene. The CDR3 totals 18 residues. The CDR3 loop reads CASRSHISAKTGAQPQHF. CDR3 DNA sequence: TGTGCAAGTCGCTCTCACATCTCGGCAAAAACAGGGGCCCAGCCCCAGCATTTT.

The table lists this clonotype with a few counts. The chain carries TRBV11-2 and TRBJ2-6, with D possibly being TRBD2 (5 bases). The CDR3 consists of 12 residues. The germline V gene has CDR1 SGHAT and CDR2 FQNNGV. The V and J ends lost 11 bases and 8 bases respectively, with 13 bases between them. CDR3 residues: CAQRSGTNVLTF. The CDR3 DNA follows: TGTGCCCAGCGGTCTGGCACCAACGTCCTGACTTTC. Full variable domain (rest looked up from reference TRBV11-2 and TRBJ2-6): EAGVAQSPRYKIIEKRQSVAFWCNPISGHATLYWYQQILGQGPKLLIQFQNNGVVDDSQLPKDRFSAERLKGVDSTLKIQPAKLEDSAVYLCAQRSGTNVLTFGAGSRLTVL.

This chain uses TRBV28 with TRBJ2-3, with TRBD2 matching over 14 bases. CDR1 is MDHEN and CDR2 is SYDVKM in the germline V gene. The CDR3 loop spans 16 amino acids. With V trimmed by 3 bases and J by 5 bases, 4 bases remained unmatched. The CDR3 coding sequence is TGTGCCAGCAGTTTTGGACTAGCGGGGGGAGGAGATACGCAGTATTTT. Its protein product is CASSFGLAGGGDTQYF.

This clonotype appeared a few times. The chain recombines TRBV7-9 with TRBJ1-3; tentative D call: TRBD1 (6 bases). V was shortened by 7 bases and J by 4 bases, with 17 bases between the two germline ends. Germline V gene data show CDR1 as SEHNR and CDR2 as FQNEAQ (reference sequence). This CDR3 comprises 15 residues. The CDR3 sequence is CASTPGGAHGNTIYF. The DNA for the CDR3 is TGTGCCAGCACCCCTGGGGGGGCGCACGGAAACACCATATATTTT. Full variable domain (missing parts from reference TRBV7-9 and TRBJ1-3): DTGVSQNPRHKITKRGQNVTFRCDPISEHNRLYWYRQTLGQGPEFLTYFQNEAQLEKSRLLSDRFSAERPKGSFSTLEIQRTEQGDSAMYLCASTPGGAHGNTIYFGEGSWLTVV.

In the case of this clonotype: A much bigger clone sits one base away, suggesting this may be a read error. The rearrangement uses TRBV29-1 and TRBJ2-3; D may correspond to TRBD1 or TRBD2 (5 bases each). Germline CDR1 reads SQVTM; CDR2 reads ANQGSEA. Trimming stripped 3 bases from V and 4 bases from J, with 14 bases between. The CDR3 is made up of 14 amino acids. The CDR3 nucleotides read TGCAGCGTTGAGGGACGTCGGGGCGCAGATACGCAGTATTTT. Protein: CSVEGRRGADTQYF.

This clonotype was seen only a few times. The chain has TRBV5-1 and TRBJ2-3, with TRBD2 identical over 8 bases. V gave up 4 bases and J gave up 3 bases; unmatched junction bases: 7. CDR1 is SGHRS and CDR2 is YFSETQ in the germline V gene. The CDR3 totals 15 residues. The CDR3 DNA reads as TGCGCCAGCAGCAGTAGCGGGATAGAAACAGATACGCAGTATTTT. Translated, it gives CASSSSGIETDTQYF.

There are many counts of this clonotype. The genes are TRBV12-3 or TRBV12-4 and TRBJ1-3; 8 bases map to TRBD1. The CDR3 extends over 15 amino acids. The V segment lost 6 bases and the J segment 0 bases; nucleotides outside the gene matches: 4. CDR3 bases: TGTGCCAGCAGGTATACAGGGGGCTCTGGAAACACCATATATTTT. Residues: CASRYTGGSGNTIYF.

The V call is TRBV29-1, the J call TRBJ2-2; 7 bases are a match to TRBD2. CDR1 is SQVTM, CDR2 ANQGSEA, per germline. Unmatched junction bases numbered 10, after V lost 6 bases and J lost 3 bases. This CDR3 contains 15 residues. Written as DNA, the CDR3 is TGCAGCGTGGGATCGACTAGCCGCTACACCGGGGAGCTGTTTTTT. Protein: CSVGSTSRYTGELFF.

This clonotype has ten or more counts. The chain couples TRBV7-2 to TRBJ1-1, with a weak D call TRBD1 (5 bases). The germline V and J ends were trimmed by 1 base and 0 bases, with 12 bases remaining between them. The CDR3 runs 16 residues. The germline CDR1 and CDR2 sequences are SGHTA and FQGNSA. CDR3 region: CASSLGAGRLNTEAFF. CDR3 DNA sequence: TGTGCCAGCAGCTTAGGCGCGGGACGTCTGAACACTGAAGCTTTCTTT.

For this clonotype: Given a much more abundant clone one base away, this may be a read error. The genes are TRBV2 and TRBJ2-1; maybe TRBD2 (5 bases). The V end lost 7 bases, the J end lost 3 bases, and 16 bases lay between the germline ends. The CDR3 loop spans 15 amino acids. CDR1 SNHLY and CDR2 FYNNEI come from the germline V gene. CDR3 loop: CASTVRGDLYNEQFF. In DNA form, the CDR3 reads TGTGCCAGCACCGTCCGGGGTGATCTCTACAATGAGCAGTTCTTC. The whole variable domain, filled in from reference TRBV2 and TRBJ2-1, reads EPEVTQTPSHQVTQMGQEVILRCVPISNHLYFYWYRQILGQKVEFLVSFYNNEISEKSEIFDDQFSVERPDGSNFTLKIRSTKLEDSAMYFCASTVRGDLYNEQFFGPGTRLTVL.

This clonotype came up many times. Germline is not matched at one junction end, which may reflect a read error. The chain uses TRBV7-7 and TRBJ2-6; no clear D gene. Germline loops: CDR1 SSHAT, CDR2 FNYEAQ (reference sequence). This CDR3 spans 12 amino acids. The DNA of the CDR3 is TGTGCTAGCAGCTCTGGGGCCAACGTCCTGACTTTC. This translates into CASSSGANVLTF.

This clonotype occurred a few times. The chain recombines TRBV6-2 or TRBV6-3 with TRBJ1-5; no reliable D call. V lost 4 bases, J lost 4 bases, and 14 bases lay in between. Germline CDR1 MNHEY, CDR2 SVGEGT. This CDR3 has 15 residues. CDR3 DNA sequence: TGTGCCAGCAGTTGGACCACGACCGTAAATCAGCCCCAGCATTTT. This codes for CASSWTTTVNQPQHF.

This clonotype was seen more than once but under ten times. This chain connects TRBV28 to TRBJ2-5; 8 bases agree with TRBD2. The CDR3 spans 15 residues. CDR1 and CDR2 from the germline V gene are MDHEN and SYDVKM. V lost 5 bases to trimming and J lost 2 bases; unmatched junction nucleotides: 7. CDR3 in DNA: TGTGCCAGCAGTAGTAGCGGGGTGAGGCAAGAGACCCAGTACTTC. Translation: CASSSSGVRQETQYF.

This chain connects TRBV12-3 or TRBV12-4 to TRBJ2-3; 13 positions agree with TRBD2. The V and J ends lost 5 bases and 0 bases, in that order; junction bases with no gene match: 2. The CDR3 is made up of 16 amino acids. Written as DNA, the CDR3 is TGTGCCAGCAGTGGGACTAGCGGGGCTAGCACAGATACGCAGTATTTT. Translating it yields CASSGTSGASTDTQYF.

This rearrangement joins TRBV27 to TRBJ2-3, with D perhaps matching TRBD2 (6 bases). The CDR3 runs 15 residues. Looked up from germline, CDR1 is MNHEY and CDR2 is SMNVEV (reference sequence). Deletions cut 9 bases from V and 0 bases from J, with 16 bases between. In DNA, the CDR3 is TGTGCCAGTCGGAGGCGGGAAACTAGCACAGATACGCAGTATTTT. Its protein is CASRRRETSTDTQYF.

The chain carries TRBV2 and TRBJ2-7; weak D call: TRBD1 (6 bases). Germline V gene lookup returns CDR1 SNHLY and CDR2 FYNNEI. The ends were cut back, 9 bases at V and 0 bases at J, with 15 bases in the middle. This CDR3 spans 14 amino acids. The CDR3 coding sequence is TGTGCCAGTAGAGACAGGCCGAGCTCCTACGAGCAGTACTTC. It encodes CASRDRPSSYEQYF.

There are many counts of this clonotype. The chain combines TRBV12-3 or TRBV12-4 with TRBJ2-4; D possibly corresponds to TRBD1 (5 bases). The germline V and J ends were trimmed by 6 bases and 0 bases, with 12 bases remaining between them. There are 15 residues in the CDR3. This chain's CDR3 is CASSRTSLAKNIQYF. The DNA for the CDR3 is TGTGCCAGCAGCCGGACATCCCTAGCCAAAAACATTCAGTACTTC.